This note documents a single TCR beta chain sequence. The antigen this receptor binds is unknown. Base-call qualities are not available, and no considerably larger clone is one nucleotide away. The source of the sample is a study of cytomegalovirus exposure and HLA in healthy donors (dated by TCRdb to 2015 to 2018). For the study in its entirety: A later analysis indicated that the 100 to 150 validation repertoires were generated on the platform also employed for the 720 or so repertoires of the first cohort. To predict cytomegalovirus infection status, the study combined high-throughput TCR immunosequencing, statistical association of individual TCRs with disease status, and machine learning. Along with the approximately 650-subject first cohort, a separate validation cohort of some 130 different subjects was used. The study was designed to test whether signatures of past pathogen exposure could be identified by cataloging public T cell receptors. Overall study results and their limits: While some public TCRs were present in many individuals, most TCR sequences turned up only very rarely across donors. Cytomegalovirus status was reported to be diagnosed by the classifier with high specificity and sensitivity in both the original and validation cohorts. The authors suggested that the approach could potentially be generalized to other disease states and immunological phenotypes. In a later analysis, TCRs clustered in the first cohort were found to also tend to co-occur in the roughly 120 validation repertoires, with approximately 94% of cluster scores above 0. The validation cohort had no HLA typing available for a later analysis, so co-occurrence within that cohort was assessed over all 130 or so repertoires. A few of the identified cytomegalovirus-associated TCR beta chains were confirmed in vitro to be specific for cytomegalovirus antigens. A total of fewer than 200 TCR beta chains were listed by the study as associated with cytomegalovirus.

CDR1 and CDR2 were assigned from the germline V gene as SQVTM and ANQGSEA. V gives up 4 bases and J gives up 5 bases, and the segment between their germline ends measures 17 bases. CDR3 length: 14 amino acids, cysteine to phenylalanine. Left in the record is the CDR3 DNA by itself, 42 bases read in frame from the first base. The library was generated by the immunoSEQ multiplex PCR assay. The source study handled its data this way. To diagnose cytomegalovirus status from the catalog of TCR beta chain sequences, a statistical classification framework was built. As stored in TCRdb, this immuneACCESS dataset retains in-frame rearrangements with V and J assigned. A fraction of the clones does not appear; measured against another copy, unresolved V genes explain less than half of the discrepancy, and the remainder lacks a known reason. Clonal size and the V and J genes are those of that table, whereas D and trimming came from the DNA. Present in this sample are some 240,000 clones, approximately 86% of which were seen just once. The ten largest clones capture roughly 1.2% of the sample.

Donors formed part of the validation cohort, which comprised about 130 subjects and was distinct from the first cohort of fewer than 750 subjects. The sequencing sample was made of PBMCs. The clonotype was recovered from a woman in her twenties or thirties in good health and CMV-seropositive. The sequence joins TRBV29-1 to TRBJ1-1; the D gene is not confidently resolved. The nucleotide sequence reads TGCAGCGTTGTCTCGCGAGGCCCGGAGACTGAAGCTTTCTTT. It translates to CSVVSRGPETEAFF.